What follows are 23 T cell receptor beta chains derived from one specimen sequenced in a study of blood T cell repertoires in COVID-19. TCRdb keeps only in-frame clones here, not all; method: immunoSEQ multiplex PCR. The table includes about 220,000 clones, 75% to 90% detected once. Input material: PBMCs or T cells enriched from blood (not recorded which). The receptors shown here come from a woman aged 18-29 years in a cohort exposed to, infected with or recovered from COVID-19 (not recorded which).

This chain connects TRBV19 to TRBJ2-2; D is perhaps TRBD2 (6 bases). The CDR3 spans 14 residues. Looked up from germline, CDR1 is LNHDA and CDR2 is SQIVND (reference sequence). V lost 3 bases to trimming and J lost 5 bases, with 10 bases between them. CDR3 in DNA: TGTGCCAGTAGTATTTCTGGACTAACCGGGGAGCTGTTTTTT. It translates to CASSISGLTGELFF.

The chain uses TRBV3-1 (or the pseudogene TRBV3-2) and TRBJ1-5; the match to TRBD1 covers 7 bases. Losses at the gene ends were 4 bases for V and 6 bases for J; bases not matched to a gene: 3. CDR1 is LGHDT, CDR2 YNNKEL, per germline (reference sequence). This CDR3 has 13 residues. The CDR3 here is CASSRQGTQPQHF. The CDR3 nucleotides read TGTGCCAGCAGCCGACAGGGTACTCAGCCCCAGCATTTT.

The chain uses TRBV19 and TRBJ1-2, with 8 bases matching TRBD1. The CDR3 has 13 amino acids. Losses at the gene ends were 8 bases for V and 8 bases for J; bases not matched to a gene: 10. Looked up from germline, CDR1 is LNHDA and CDR2 is SQIVND (reference sequence). The CDR3 spells CASRTSGGGGYTF. CDR3 DNA sequence: TGTGCCAGTCGAACCTCAGGGGGCGGAGGCTACACCTTC.

As regards this clone: Germline and junction disagree at one end, which may indicate a read error. V is TRBV19 and J is TRBJ1-1; 8 positions agree with TRBD1. The CDR3 extends over 8 amino acids. Germline CDR1 LNHDA, CDR2 SQIVND (reference sequence). CDR3 sequence: CAFRGLVF. CDR3 DNA: TGTGCCTTCAGGGGGCTAGTCTTT.

DNA of the CDR3: TGTGCCAGCAGCCCCATGGGACTAGCGACCTACAATGAGCAGTTCTTC. The encoded protein is CASSPMGLATYNEQFF. J is TRBJ2-1 and V is TRBV3-1 (or the pseudogene TRBV3-2); TRBD2 agrees at 10 bases. The CDR3 is made up of 16 amino acids. CDR1 LGHDT and CDR2 YNNKEL come from the germline V gene (reference sequence). Unmatched junction bases numbered 5, after V lost 4 bases and J lost 2 bases.

CDR3 in amino acids: CASSQGNTGELFF. The CDR3 DNA reads TGCGCCAGCTCACAGGGGAACACCGGGGAGCTGTTTTTT. V usage is TRBV5-1 and J usage is TRBJ2-2, with a weak D call TRBD1 (6 bases). This CDR3 is 13 amino acids long. Germline V CDR1 and CDR2: SGHRS, YFSETQ. V lost 7 bases to trimming and J lost 1 base, with 8 bases between them.

This chain's CDR3 is CASTHEGGYTF. CDR3 in DNA: TGTGCCAGCACTCACGAGGGTGGCTACACCTTC. The chain links TRBV28 to TRBJ1-2, with no clear D. The length of the CDR3 is 11 residues. Germline V lookup: CDR1 MDHEN, CDR2 SYDVKM. With 7 bases removed from V and 7 bases from J, the gap between germline ends came to 10 bases.

This clone came up once. The V call is TRBV7-9, the J call TRBJ2-3; tentative D call: TRBD2 (7 bases). The germline V gene encodes CDR1 SEHNR and CDR2 FQNEAQ (reference sequence). The germline V and J ends were trimmed by 6 bases and 2 bases, with 24 bases remaining between them. The CDR3 contains 18 residues. The CDR3 reads CASSPPRGPGTNTDTQYF. CDR3 nucleotide sequence: TGTGCCAGCAGTCCACCGCGGGGGCCAGGCACGAACACAGATACGCAGTATTTT.

The V and J genes are TRBV7-6 and TRBJ2-1; 9 bases map to TRBD1. CDR1 and CDR2 from the germline V gene are SGHVS and FNYEAQ. J gave up 9 bases and V 4 bases, and 13 bases lay outside the gene matches. The CDR3 consists of 16 residues. The CDR3, as DNA: TGTGCCAGCAGCTCGACAGGGGGGAGTAACGTAGCTGAGCAGTTCTTC. This translates into CASSSTGGSNVAEQFF.

This clone was seen just once. The rearrangement joins TRBV9 to TRBJ2-2, with a weak D call TRBD2 (6 bases). The CDR3 consists of 16 residues. Per germline, CDR1 SGDLS and CDR2 YYNGEE. Between the trimmed V and J ends, which lost 2 bases and 5 bases, there was a span of 16 bases. As DNA, the CDR3 is TGTGCCAGCAGCGTGCCTTCCGGGAGAGGGACCGGGGAGCTGTTTTTT. Its protein product is CASSVPSGRGTGELFF.

The chain uses TRBV6-1 and TRBJ1-1, with a possible D match to TRBD1 (6 bases). The CDR3 runs 14 residues. V gave up 2 bases and J gave up 4 bases, with 11 bases separating them. Germline V gene data show CDR1 as MNHNS and CDR2 as SASEGT. The CDR3 sequence: CASSEKQGLTEAFF. Here the CDR3 DNA reads TGTGCCAGCAGTGAAAAACAGGGTCTCACTGAAGCTTTCTTT.

CDR3 residues: CASSDGSQTWPGYTF. The CDR3 coding sequence is TGTGCCAGCAGTGACGGGAGTCAAACTTGGCCTGGCTACACCTTC. The J gene is TRBJ1-2, the V gene TRBV25-1; D is uncertain. The CDR3 consists of 15 residues. Germline V lookup: CDR1 MGHDK, CDR2 SYGVNS. V lost 3 bases and J lost 7, with 18 bases in between.

This clone is a singleton in its sample. This chain uses TRBV28 with TRBJ1-5; D call uncertain. The V gene's germline CDR1 is MDHEN and CDR2 SYDVKM. V lost 5 bases, J lost 5 bases, and 13 bases lay in between. This CDR3 contains 14 residues. CDR3 bases: TGTGCCAGCAGTCTTATCCCCTCGGATCAGCCCCAGCATTTT. This translates into CASSLIPSDQPQHF.

The chain has TRBV2 and TRBJ2-5; D may be TRBD2 (8 bases). The germline V gene encodes CDR1 SNHLY and CDR2 FYNNEI. The CDR3 extends over 15 amino acids. V lost 7 bases and J lost 5, with 20 bases in between. The CDR3 reads CASKQAGDSLETQYF. The CDR3 DNA reads as TGTGCCAGCAAGCAAGCGGGGGACAGTTTGGAGACCCAGTACTTC.

The chain uses TRBV18 and TRBJ2-2; D possibly corresponds to TRBD1 (5 bases). The CDR3 totals 16 residues. V lost 1 base to trimming and J lost 4 bases, with 13 bases between them. Per germline, CDR1 KGHSH and CDR2 LQKENI. The CDR3 DNA sequence: TGTGCCAGCTCACCACGAATGCCAGGGTCCACCGGGGAGCTGTTTTTT. This translates into CASSPRMPGSTGELFF.

This clone was found once. The V and J genes are TRBV27 and TRBJ2-6, with 11 positions matching TRBD1. The CDR3 loop spans 17 amino acids. V gave up 4 bases and J gave up 2 bases; unmatched junction bases: 4. Germline-derived CDR1 and CDR2 are MNHEY and SMNVEV (reference sequence). The CDR3 nucleotides are TGTGCCAGCAGTTCCGGGACAGGGGGAGCTGGGGCCAACGTCCTGACTTTC. Residues: CASSSGTGGAGANVLTF.

This sequence joins TRBV25-1 and TRBJ1-2, with D maybe TRBD1 (5 bases). Germline CDR1 MGHDK, CDR2 SYGVNS. Trimming cost V 1 base and J 6 bases, with 21 bases left between them. The CDR3 is 17 residues long. CDR3 DNA: TGTGCCAGCAGTGAATTGGGGCTAACGACCAGGGCCGATGGCTACACCTTC. Encoded protein: CASSELGLTTRADGYTF.

The chain recombines TRBV5-1 with TRBJ2-7; tentative D call: TRBD2 (5 bases). V lost 1 base and J 0 bases, leaving 11 bases between the germline ends. The CDR3 extends over 15 amino acids. Germline CDR1 and CDR2: SGHRS and YFSETQ. The CDR3 here is CASSLLDYPSYEQYF. Written as DNA, the CDR3 is TGCGCCAGCAGCTTGCTCGACTACCCCTCCTACGAGCAGTACTTC. Looking up the rest from reference TRBV5-1 and TRBJ2-7 gives the full variable domain: KAGVTQTPRYLIKTRGQQVTLSCSPISGHRSVSWYQQTPGQGLQFLFEYFSETQRNKGNFPGRFSGRQFSNSRSEMNVSTLELGDSALYLCASSLLDYPSYEQYFGPGTRLTVT.

The chain joins TRBV19 to TRBJ2-2, with D tentatively TRBD1 (5 bases). Germline CDR1 and CDR2: LNHDA and SQIVND (reference sequence). The CDR3 is made up of 15 amino acids. The V gene lost 7 bases and the J gene lost 1 base, with 13 bases spanning the gap. CDR3 amino acids: CASNKRTKNTGELFF. The CDR3 DNA reads as TGTGCCAGTAATAAAAGGACAAAGAACACCGGGGAGCTGTTTTTT.

The chain is built from TRBV4-1 and TRBJ2-1; the match to TRBD2 covers 7 bases. After removal of 4 bases from V and 0 bases from J, the junction contained 12 bases not matched to a gene. This CDR3 contains 18 residues. The germline CDR1 and CDR2 sequences are MGHRA and YSYEKL. In DNA form, the CDR3 reads TGCGCCAGCAGCCCCTTGGGTTTCGGGGGGAGCTCCTACAATGAGCAGTTCTTC. It encodes CASSPLGFGGSSYNEQFF.

The V and J genes are TRBV14 and TRBJ1-5; D is ambiguous. Germline V gives CDR1 SGHDN, CDR2 FVKESK. CDR3 length: 12 amino acids. With 3 bases removed from V and 11 bases from J, the gap between germline ends came to 11 bases. The CDR3 bases are TGTGCCAGCAGCCACGGACTAGGGACCCAGCATTTT. Protein sequence: CASSHGLGTQHF. Full variable domain (outside the CDR3, taken from reference TRBV14 and TRBJ1-5): EAGVTQFPSHSVIEKGQTVTLRCDPISGHDNLYWYRRVMGKEIKFLLHFVKESKQDESGMPNNRFLAERTGGTYSTLKVQPAELEDSGVYFCASSHGLGTQHFGDGTRLSIL.

The chain links TRBV11-1 to TRBJ2-7, with 8 bases fitting TRBD1. Germline V gene sequence: CDR1 SGHAT, CDR2 FQDESV (reference sequence). The J segment lost 2 bases and the V segment lost 2 bases, leaving 8 bases of the junction unmatched. The CDR3 contains 16 residues. The CDR3 is CASSLIGDRRPYEQYF. The DNA of the CDR3 is TGTGCCAGCAGCTTAATCGGGGACAGGAGGCCCTACGAGCAGTACTTC.

The sample holds one count of this clone. The chain combines TRBV4-1 with TRBJ2-2; 7 bases are a match to TRBD1. The V gene's germline CDR1 is MGHRA and CDR2 YSYEKL. This CDR3 spans 15 amino acids. Trimming cost V 4 bases and J 0 bases; bases outside gene matches: 2. CDR3 sequence: CASSPGTANTGELFF. DNA for the CDR3: TGCGCCAGCAGCCCAGGGACAGCGAACACCGGGGAGCTGTTTTTT.